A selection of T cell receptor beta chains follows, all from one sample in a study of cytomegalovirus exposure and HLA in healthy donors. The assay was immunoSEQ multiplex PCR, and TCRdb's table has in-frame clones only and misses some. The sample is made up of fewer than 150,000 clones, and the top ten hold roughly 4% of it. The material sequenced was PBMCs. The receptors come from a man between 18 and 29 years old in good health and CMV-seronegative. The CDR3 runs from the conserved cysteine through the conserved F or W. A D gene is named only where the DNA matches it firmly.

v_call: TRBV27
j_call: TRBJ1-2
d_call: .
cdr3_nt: TGTGCCAGCAGCCAGACAGGCTATGGCTACACCTTC
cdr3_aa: CASSQTGYGYTF

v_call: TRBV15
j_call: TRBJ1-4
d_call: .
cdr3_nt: TGTGCCACCAGTACTGGAGGACTGGAAAAACTGTTTTTT
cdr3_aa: CATSTGGLEKLFF

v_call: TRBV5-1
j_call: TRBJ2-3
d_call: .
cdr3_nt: TGCGCCAGCAGCTTGAATTCGCTGCGTACGCAGTATTTT
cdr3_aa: CASSLNSLRTQYF

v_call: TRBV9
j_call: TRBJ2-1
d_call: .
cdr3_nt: TGTGCCAGCAACAGGGTGAGCACCCTTTACAATGAGCAGTTCTTC
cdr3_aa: CASNRVSTLYNEQFF

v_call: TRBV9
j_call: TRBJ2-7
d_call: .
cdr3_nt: TGTGCCAGCAGCGTAGGGGAAGCCCGGGGGTACGAGCAGTACTTC
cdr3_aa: CASSVGEARGYEQYF

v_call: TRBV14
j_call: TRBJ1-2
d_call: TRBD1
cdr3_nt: TGTGCCAGCAGCCATCCACAGGGGGCGAACTATGGCTACACCTTC
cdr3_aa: CASSHPQGANYGYTF

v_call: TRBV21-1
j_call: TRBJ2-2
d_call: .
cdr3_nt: TGTGCCAGCAGCAAGACAAACTGTGAACTAGCTTTGACCGGGGAGCTGTTTTTT
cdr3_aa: CASSKTNCELALTGELFF

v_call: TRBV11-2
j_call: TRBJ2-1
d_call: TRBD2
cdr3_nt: TGTGCCAGCAGCTTTCGAGCGGGGGCCTACAATGAGCAGTTCTTC
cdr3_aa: CASSFRAGAYNEQFF

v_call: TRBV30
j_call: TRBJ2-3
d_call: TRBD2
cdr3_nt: TGTGCCTGGAGTGTACTGGGTAGCGGGGGCCTTAGCACAGATACGCAGTATTTT
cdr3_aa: CAWSVLGSGGLSTDTQYF

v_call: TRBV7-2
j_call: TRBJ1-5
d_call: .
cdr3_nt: TGTGCCAGCGGCCGGAGGGCAGATCTTAGCAATCAGCCCCAGCATTTT
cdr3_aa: CASGRRADLSNQPQHF

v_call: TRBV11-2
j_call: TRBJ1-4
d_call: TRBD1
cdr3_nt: TGTGCCAGCAGCTTAGATATTTTGGGGACAGGGGGAGAAAAACTGTTTTTT
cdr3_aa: CASSLDILGTGGEKLFF

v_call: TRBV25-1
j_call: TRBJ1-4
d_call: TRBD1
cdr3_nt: TGTGCCAGCAGGGCGACAGGGGGCCTTACTAATGAAAAACTGTTTTTT
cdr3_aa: CASRATGGLTNEKLFF

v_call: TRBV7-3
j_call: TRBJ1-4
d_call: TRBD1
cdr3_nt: TGTGCCAGCAGTCCCACAGGGGCCCAGAATGAAAAACTGTTTTTT
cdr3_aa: CASSPTGAQNEKLFF

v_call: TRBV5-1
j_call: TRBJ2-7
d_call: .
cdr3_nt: TGCGCCAGCACTACGGGACGGAGGGTGAGCGAGATGAACGAGCAGTACTTC
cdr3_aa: CASTTGRRVSEMNEQYF

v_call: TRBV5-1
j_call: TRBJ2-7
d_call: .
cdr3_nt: TGCGCCAGCAGCTTGGACGGGGTCTACGAGCAGTACTTC
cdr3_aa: CASSLDGVYEQYF

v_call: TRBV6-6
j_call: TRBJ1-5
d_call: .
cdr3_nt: TGTGCCAGCGCAGGTGCCAATCAGCCCCAGCATTTT
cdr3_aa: CASAGANQPQHF

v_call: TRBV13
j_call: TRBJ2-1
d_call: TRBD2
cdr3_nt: TGTGCCAGCAGCTTAGGACTAGCGGCCGGTTATGAGCAGTTCTTC
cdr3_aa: CASSLGLAAGYEQFF

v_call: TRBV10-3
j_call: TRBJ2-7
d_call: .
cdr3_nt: TGTGCCATCAGCACCACTTACGAGCAGTACTTC
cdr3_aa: CAISTTYEQYF

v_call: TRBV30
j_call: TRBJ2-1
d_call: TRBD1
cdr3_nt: TGTGCCTGGAGTGCCTCCGGGACAGGGGATTACAATGAGCAGTTCTTC
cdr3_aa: CAWSASGTGDYNEQFF

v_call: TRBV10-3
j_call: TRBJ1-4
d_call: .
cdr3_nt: TGTGCCATCAGTGAGTCTGGGAGTGAAAAACTGTTTTTT
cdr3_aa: CAISESGSEKLFF

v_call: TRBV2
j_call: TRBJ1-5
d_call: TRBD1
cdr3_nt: TGTGCCAGCAGTGTTACAGGGGCCCAGCCCCAGCATTTT
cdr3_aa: CASSVTGAQPQHF

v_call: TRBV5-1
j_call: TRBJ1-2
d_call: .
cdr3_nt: TGCGCCAGCAGCTTGGTCGTCTCAGGCTATGGCTACACCTTC
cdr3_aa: CASSLVVSGYGYTF

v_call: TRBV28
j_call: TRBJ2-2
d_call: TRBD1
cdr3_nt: TGTGCCAGCAGTTTAGGGACAGGGGGCTACACCGGGGAGCTGTTTTTT
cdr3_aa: CASSLGTGGYTGELFF

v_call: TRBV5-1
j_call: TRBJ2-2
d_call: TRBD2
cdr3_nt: TGCGCCAGCGTCTGGGAGGGCGCCGGGGAGCTGTTTTTT
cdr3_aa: CASVWEGAGELFF